A selection of T cell receptor beta chains follows, all from one sample in a study of PD-1 blockade in classical Hodgkin lymphoma. Sequenced by immunoSEQ multiplex PCR; TCRdb stores in-frame clones only, minus some. The repertoire holds fewer than 30,000 clones, with over 75% as singletons. The sequencing here drew on CD4+ T cells from blood, taken before the fourth cycle of nivolumab. The receptors originated from a human donor with classical Hodgkin lymphoma. Both conserved end residues are part of each CDR3. D genes are given only for firm matches. The size field is filled for only some rows; it gives once, few, many or a size class.

TRBJ2-2,-,-,TRBV23-1,CASRPEGASGFYTGELFF,TGCGCCAGCAGGCCAGAGGGGGCTAGCGGGTTCTACACCGGGGAGCTGTTTTTT
TRBJ1-5,-,-,TRBV19,CASSMGGVGNQPQHF,TGTGCCAGTAGTATGGGGGGCGTCGGCAATCAGCCCCAGCATTTT
TRBJ2-7,-,-,TRBV28,CASSLPGGGNHEQYF,TGTGCCAGCAGTTTGCCGGGGGGCGGGAACCACGAGCAGTACTTC
TRBJ2-3,-,-,TRBV18,CASSPPERDTQYF,TGTGCCAGCTCACCACCGGAACGAGATACGCAGTATTTT
TRBJ2-7,few,-,TRBV25-1,CASSEQGYEQYF,TGTGCCAGCAGTGAACAAGGCTACGAGCAGTACTTC
TRBJ2-3,-,-,TRBV6-5,CASQRGSTDTQYF,TGTGCCTCTCAACGGGGGAGCACAGATACGCAGTATTTT
TRBJ2-7,-,-,TRBV10-3,CAISESSYEQYF,TGTGCCATCAGTGAGTCTTCCTACGAGCAGTACTTC
TRBJ2-5,-,-,TRBV11-3,CASSLDRQETQYF,TGTGCCAGCAGCTTAGACCGCCAAGAGACCCAGTACTTC
TRBJ2-3,-,-,TRBV7-9,CASSPVTDTQYF,TGTGCCAGCAGCCCCGTCACAGATACGCAGTATTTT
TRBJ1-1,-,-,TRBV5-1,CASSLTPGVTEAFF,TGCGCCAGCAGCCTTACCCCAGGGGTAACTGAAGCTTTCTTT
TRBJ2-5,-,-,TRBV20-1,CSAEHQETQYF,TGCAGTGCAGAGCACCAAGAGACCCAGTACTTC
TRBJ2-5,-,-,TRBV7-6,CASSRRSSQETQYF,TGTGCCAGCAGCCGTAGGTCCTCTCAAGAGACCCAGTACTTC
TRBJ1-6,-,-,TRBV6-1,CASSVDGLSSYNSPLHF,TGTGCCAGCAGTGTCGACGGGTTGAGCTCCTATAATTCACCCCTCCACTTT
TRBJ2-7,few,TRBD2,TRBV28,CASRDSGRVSYEQYF,TGTGCCAGCAGGGACAGCGGGAGGGTCTCCTACGAGCAGTACTTC
TRBJ1-2,-,-,TRBV2,CASDWGKEDYGYTF,TGTGCCAGCGATTGGGGGAAGGAGGACTATGGCTACACCTTC
TRBJ1-2,-,-,TRBV2,CASSGTAGANYGYTF,TGTGCCAGCAGTGGTACGGCAGGGGCCAACTATGGCTACACCTTC
TRBJ2-2,-,TRBD2,TRBV27,CASSFVAGGPGTGELFF,TGTGCCAGCAGTTTTGTGGCGGGAGGGCCGGGCACCGGGGAGCTGTTTTTT
TRBJ2-7,-,-,TRBV5-1,CASSFVERTSYEQYF,TGCGCCAGCAGCTTTGTTGAAAGGACCTCCTACGAGCAGTACTTC
TRBJ1-2,few,-,TRBV7-9,CASSLGRGYTF,TGTGCCAGCAGCTTAGGGCGCGGCTACACCTTC
TRBJ1-2,few,-,TRBV10-3,CAIRDRDYGYTF,TGTGCCATCAGGGACAGAGACTATGGCTACACCTTC
TRBJ1-3,-,-,TRBV21-1,CASILRDRVGGNTIYF,TGTGCCAGCATTCTCCGGGACAGGGTCGGTGGAAACACCATATATTTT
TRBJ1-2,-,TRBD1,TRBV19,CASRDRGPDYGYTF,TGTGCCAGTAGGGACAGGGGGCCCGACTATGGCTACACCTTC
TRBJ2-1,-,TRBD2,TRBV7-8,CASSPGLAGVRSEQFF,TGTGCCAGCAGCCCGGGACTAGCGGGAGTCCGGAGTGAGCAGTTCTTC
TRBJ2-5,once,-,TRBV7-9,CASSLGHRETQYF,TGTGCCAGCAGCTTAGGGCACCGGGAGACCCAGTACTTC
TRBJ2-4,-,-,TRBV6-1,CASGPWGGASNIQYF,TGTGCCAGCGGCCCTTGGGGGGGCGCGTCGAACATTCAGTACTTC
TRBJ2-3,-,-,TRBV19,CASRREFTDTQYF,TGTGCCAGTCGAAGGGAGTTCACAGATACGCAGTATTTT
TRBJ2-5,-,-,TRBV4-2,CASSQDQEETQYF,TGTGCCAGCAGCCAAGACCAGGAAGAGACCCAGTACTTC
TRBJ2-7,few,-,TRBV7-9,CASSLSGHEQYF,TGTGCCAGCAGCTTATCGGGCCACGAGCAGTACTTC
TRBJ2-7,few,-,TRBV27,CASSRFGTRYEQYF,TGTGCCAGCAGTAGGTTTGGGACCCGCTACGAGCAGTACTTC
TRBJ2-7,once,-,TRBV27,CASSLSGGSGEQYF,TGTGCCAGCAGTTTATCGGGGGGCTCGGGCGAGCAGTACTTC
TRBJ1-4,-,-,TRBV4-3,CASKSGANEKLFF,TGCGCCAGCAAGTCAGGGGCTAATGAAAAACTGTTTTTT
TRBJ2-7,once,-,TRBV10-3,CAISATPYEQYF,TGTGCCATCAGTGCGACACCCTACGAGCAGTACTTC
TRBJ1-1,-,-,TRBV28,CATSANTEAFF,TGTGCCACGTCAGCGAACACTGAAGCTTTCTTT